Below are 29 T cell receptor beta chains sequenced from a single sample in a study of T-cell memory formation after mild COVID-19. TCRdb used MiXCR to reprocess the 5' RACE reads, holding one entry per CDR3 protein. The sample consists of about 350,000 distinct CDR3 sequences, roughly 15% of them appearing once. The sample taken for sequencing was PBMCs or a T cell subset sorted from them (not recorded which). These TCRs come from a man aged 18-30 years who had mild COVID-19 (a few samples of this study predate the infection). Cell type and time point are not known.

The CDR3 DNA reads TGTGCCAGCAGTTTTCCTAGCGGAGCAGATACGCAGTATTTT. Its protein is CASSFPSGADTQYF. The J gene is TRBJ2-3, the V gene TRBV6-2 or TRBV6-3; TRBD2 agrees at 7 bases. J was trimmed by 4 bases and V by 4 bases; bases with no gene match: 5. The CDR3 contains 14 residues. CDR1 and CDR2 from the germline V gene are MNHEY and SVGEGT.

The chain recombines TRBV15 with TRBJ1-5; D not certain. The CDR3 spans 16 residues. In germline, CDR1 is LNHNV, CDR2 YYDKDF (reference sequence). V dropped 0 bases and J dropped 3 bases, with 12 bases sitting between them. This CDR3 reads CATSRDEHITNQPQHF. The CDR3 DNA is TGTGCCACCAGCAGAGATGAGCACATTACCAATCAGCCCCAGCATTTT.

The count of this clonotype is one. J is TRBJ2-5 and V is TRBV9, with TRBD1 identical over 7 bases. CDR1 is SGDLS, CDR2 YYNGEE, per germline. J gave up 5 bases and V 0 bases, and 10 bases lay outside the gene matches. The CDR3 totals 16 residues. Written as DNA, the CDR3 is TGTGCCAGCAGCGTAGCTCCGACAGGGCGGGTCGAGACCCAGTACTTC. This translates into CASSVAPTGRVETQYF.

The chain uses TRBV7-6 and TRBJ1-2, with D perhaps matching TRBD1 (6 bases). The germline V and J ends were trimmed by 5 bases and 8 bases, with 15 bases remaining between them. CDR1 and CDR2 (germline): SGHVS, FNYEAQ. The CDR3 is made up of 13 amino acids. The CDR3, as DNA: TGTGCCAGCAGCCCATCAGGGGTAGGAGGCTACACCTTC. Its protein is CASSPSGVGGYTF.

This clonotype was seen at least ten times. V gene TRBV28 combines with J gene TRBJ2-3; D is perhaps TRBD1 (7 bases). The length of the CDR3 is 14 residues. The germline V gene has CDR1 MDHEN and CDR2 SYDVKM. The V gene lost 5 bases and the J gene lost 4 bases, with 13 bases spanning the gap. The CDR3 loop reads CASSPRDSSDTQYF. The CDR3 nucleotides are TGTGCCAGCAGTCCGCGGGACAGTTCAGATACGCAGTATTTT.

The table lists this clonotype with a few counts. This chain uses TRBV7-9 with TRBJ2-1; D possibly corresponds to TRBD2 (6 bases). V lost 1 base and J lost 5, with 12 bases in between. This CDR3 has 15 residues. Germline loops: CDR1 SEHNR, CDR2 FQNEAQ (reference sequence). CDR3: CASSLGAGLNNEQFF. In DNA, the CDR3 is TGTGCCAGCAGCTTAGGCGCGGGACTCAACAATGAGCAGTTCTTC.

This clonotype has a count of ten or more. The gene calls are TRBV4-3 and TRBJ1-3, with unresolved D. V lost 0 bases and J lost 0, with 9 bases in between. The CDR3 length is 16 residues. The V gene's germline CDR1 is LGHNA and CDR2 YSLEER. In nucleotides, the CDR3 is TGCGCCAGCAGCCAAGACAGGACGGTCTCTGGAAACACCATATATTTT. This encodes CASSQDRTVSGNTIYF.

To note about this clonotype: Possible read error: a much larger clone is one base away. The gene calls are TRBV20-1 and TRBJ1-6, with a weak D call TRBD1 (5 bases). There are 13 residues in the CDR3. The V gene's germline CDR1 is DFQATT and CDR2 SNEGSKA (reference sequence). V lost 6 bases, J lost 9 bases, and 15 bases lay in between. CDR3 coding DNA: TGCAGTGCAGGGGTGGCCGCCGGTTCACCCCTCCACTTT. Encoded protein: CSAGVAAGSPLHF.

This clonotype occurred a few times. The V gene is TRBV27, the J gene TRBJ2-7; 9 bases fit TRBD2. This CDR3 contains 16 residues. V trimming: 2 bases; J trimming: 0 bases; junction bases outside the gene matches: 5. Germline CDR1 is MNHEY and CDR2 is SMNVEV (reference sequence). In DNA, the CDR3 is TGTGCCAGCAGTTTAGGTAGCGGGGGCAGCTCCTACGAGCAGTACTTC. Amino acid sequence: CASSLGSGGSSYEQYF.

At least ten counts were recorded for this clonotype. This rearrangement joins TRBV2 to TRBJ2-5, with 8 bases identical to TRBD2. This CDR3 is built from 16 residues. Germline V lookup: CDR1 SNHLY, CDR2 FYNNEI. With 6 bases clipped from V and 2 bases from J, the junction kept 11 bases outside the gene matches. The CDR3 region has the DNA TGTGCCAGCAGGAAGAAGGCTAGCGGGTATCAAGAGACCCAGTACTTC. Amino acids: CASRKKASGYQETQYF.

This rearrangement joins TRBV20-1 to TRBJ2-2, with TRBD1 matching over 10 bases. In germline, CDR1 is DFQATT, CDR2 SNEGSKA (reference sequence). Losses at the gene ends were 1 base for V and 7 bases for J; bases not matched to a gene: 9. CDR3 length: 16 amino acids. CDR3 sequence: CSARAIRQGADGELFF. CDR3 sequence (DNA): TGCAGTGCTAGAGCTATCCGACAGGGGGCGGACGGGGAGCTGTTTTTT.

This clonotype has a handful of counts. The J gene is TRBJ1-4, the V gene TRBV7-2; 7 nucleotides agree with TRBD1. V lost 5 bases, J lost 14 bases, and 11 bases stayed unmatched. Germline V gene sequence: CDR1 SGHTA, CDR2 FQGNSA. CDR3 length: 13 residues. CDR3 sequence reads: CASSPGQQLELFF. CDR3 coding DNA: TGTGCCAGCAGCCCGGGACAGCAGCTTGAGCTGTTTTTT.

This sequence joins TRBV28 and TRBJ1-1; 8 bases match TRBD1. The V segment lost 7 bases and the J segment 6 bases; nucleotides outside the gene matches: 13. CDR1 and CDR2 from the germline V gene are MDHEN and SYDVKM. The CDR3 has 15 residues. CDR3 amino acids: CASTAHGQGWAEAFF. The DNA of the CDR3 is TGTGCCAGCACCGCTCATGGACAGGGTTGGGCTGAAGCTTTCTTT.

The CDR3 spells CASRERQETQYF. DNA of the CDR3: TGCGCCAGCCGAGAGCGCCAAGAGACCCAGTACTTC. V is TRBV5-1 and J is TRBJ2-5; D not resolved. Germline V gene data show CDR1 as SGHRS and CDR2 as YFSETQ. This CDR3 region has 12 residues. V was clipped by 7 bases and J by 1 base, with 8 bases between them.

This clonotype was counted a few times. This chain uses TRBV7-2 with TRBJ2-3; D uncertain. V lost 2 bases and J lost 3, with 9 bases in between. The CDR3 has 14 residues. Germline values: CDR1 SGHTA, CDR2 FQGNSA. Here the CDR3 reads CASSLNSATDTQYF. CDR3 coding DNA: TGTGCCAGCAGCTTAAACTCGGCTACAGATACGCAGTATTTT. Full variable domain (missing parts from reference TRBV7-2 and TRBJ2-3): GAGVSQSPSNKVTEKGKDVELRCDPISGHTALYWYRQSLGQGLEFLIYFQGNSAPDKSGLPSDRFSAERTGGSVSTLTIQRTQQEDSAVYLCASSLNSATDTQYFGPGTRLTVL.

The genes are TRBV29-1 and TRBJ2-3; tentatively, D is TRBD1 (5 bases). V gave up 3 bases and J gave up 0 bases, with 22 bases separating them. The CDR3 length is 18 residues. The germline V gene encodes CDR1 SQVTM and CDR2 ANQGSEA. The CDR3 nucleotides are TGCAGCGTTGACGGACCTCGGTTGGGGCAACCTAGCACAGATACGCAGTATTTT. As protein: CSVDGPRLGQPSTDTQYF.

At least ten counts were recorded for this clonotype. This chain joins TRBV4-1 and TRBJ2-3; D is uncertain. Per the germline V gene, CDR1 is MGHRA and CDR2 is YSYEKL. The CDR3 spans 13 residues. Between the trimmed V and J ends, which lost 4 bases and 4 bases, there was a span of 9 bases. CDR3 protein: CASSLSSSDTQYF. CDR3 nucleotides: TGCGCCAGCAGCCTGAGCAGTTCAGATACGCAGTATTTT.

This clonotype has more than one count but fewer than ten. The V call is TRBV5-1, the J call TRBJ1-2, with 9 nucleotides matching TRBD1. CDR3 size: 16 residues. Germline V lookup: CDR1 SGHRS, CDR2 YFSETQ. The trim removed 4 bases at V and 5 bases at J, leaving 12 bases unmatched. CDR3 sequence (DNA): TGCGCCAGCAGCCGCTGGACAGGGGAGTCGGTTTATGGCTACACCTTC. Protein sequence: CASSRWTGESVYGYTF.

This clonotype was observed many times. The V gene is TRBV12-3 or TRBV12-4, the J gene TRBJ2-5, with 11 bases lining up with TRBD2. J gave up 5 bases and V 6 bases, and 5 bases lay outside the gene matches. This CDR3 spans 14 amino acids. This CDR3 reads CASRYTSGGETQYF. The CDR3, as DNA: TGTGCCAGCAGATATACTAGCGGGGGCGAGACCCAGTACTTC.

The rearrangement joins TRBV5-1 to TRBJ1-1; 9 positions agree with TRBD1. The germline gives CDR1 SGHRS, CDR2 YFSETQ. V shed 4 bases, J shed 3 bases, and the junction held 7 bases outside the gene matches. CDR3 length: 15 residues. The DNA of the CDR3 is TGCGCCAGCAGCCCCCGGGACAGGGCGGACACTGAAGCTTTCTTT. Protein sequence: CASSPRDRADTEAFF.

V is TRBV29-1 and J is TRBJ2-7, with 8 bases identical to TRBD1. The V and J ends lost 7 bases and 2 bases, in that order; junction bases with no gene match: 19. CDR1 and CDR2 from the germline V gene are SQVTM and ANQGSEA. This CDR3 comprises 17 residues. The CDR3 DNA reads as TGCAGCGCCGTCCCGGGAAGGCCAGGGGGCATCGCCTACGAGCAGTACGTC. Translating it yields CSAVPGRPGGIAYEQYV.

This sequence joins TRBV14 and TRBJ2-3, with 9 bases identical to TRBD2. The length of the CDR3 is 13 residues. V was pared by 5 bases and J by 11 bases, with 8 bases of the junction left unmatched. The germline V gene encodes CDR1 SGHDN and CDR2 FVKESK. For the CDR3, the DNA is TGTGCCAGCAGCAAATTAGCGGGAGTGAGGCAGTATTTT. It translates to CASSKLAGVRQYF. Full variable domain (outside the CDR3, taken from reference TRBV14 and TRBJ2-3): EAGVTQFPSHSVIEKGQTVTLRCDPISGHDNLYWYRRVMGKEIKFLLHFVKESKQDESGMPNNRFLAERTGGTYSTLKVQPAELEDSGVYFCASSKLAGVRQYFGPGTRLTVL.

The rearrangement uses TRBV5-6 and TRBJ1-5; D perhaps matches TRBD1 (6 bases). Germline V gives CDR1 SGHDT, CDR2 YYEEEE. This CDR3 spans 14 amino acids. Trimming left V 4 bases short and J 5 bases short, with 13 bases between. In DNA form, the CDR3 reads TGTGCCAGCAGCCCAGCGGGGGGCGATCAGCCCCAGCATTTT. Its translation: CASSPAGGDQPQHF. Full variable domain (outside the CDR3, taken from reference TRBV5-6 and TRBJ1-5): DAGVTQSPTHLIKTRGQQVTLRCSPKSGHDTVSWYQQALGQGPQFIFQYYEEEERQRGNFPDRFSGHQFPNYSSELNVNALLLGDSALYLCASSPAGGDQPQHFGDGTRLSIL.

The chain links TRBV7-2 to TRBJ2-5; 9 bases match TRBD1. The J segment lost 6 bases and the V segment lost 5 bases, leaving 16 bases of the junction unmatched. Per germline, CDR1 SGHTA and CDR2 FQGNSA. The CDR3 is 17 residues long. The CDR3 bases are TGTGCCAGCAGCCTACAGGGGGCGATTAGGGGCGGAAAGACCCAGTACTTC. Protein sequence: CASSLQGAIRGGKTQYF.

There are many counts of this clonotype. As DNA, the CDR3 is TGTGCCAGCAGTTTATCTGACGGCTATGGCTACACCTTC. Protein: CASSLSDGYGYTF. The genes are TRBV27 and TRBJ1-2; D call uncertain. Trimming cost V 0 bases and J 4 bases, with 6 bases left between them. The CDR3 runs to 13 residues. Germline CDR1 and CDR2: MNHEY and SMNVEV (reference sequence).

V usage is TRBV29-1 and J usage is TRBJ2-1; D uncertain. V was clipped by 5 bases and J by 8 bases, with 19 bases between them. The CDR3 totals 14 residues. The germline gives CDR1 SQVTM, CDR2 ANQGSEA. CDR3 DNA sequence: TGCAGCGTTCGAGTTCTTGTAGTGATCGATGAGCAGTTCTTC. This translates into CSVRVLVVIDEQFF.

The CDR3 DNA follows: TGTGCCAGCAGTTACTCTGTGACAGTCCCCCTCCACTTT. It specifies CASSYSVTVPLHF. This chain joins TRBV6-5 and TRBJ1-6; D is possibly TRBD1 (5 bases). The CDR3 runs to 13 residues. Per germline, CDR1 MNHEY and CDR2 SVGAGI. V was cut by 0 bases and J by 13 bases, with 10 bases left in between.

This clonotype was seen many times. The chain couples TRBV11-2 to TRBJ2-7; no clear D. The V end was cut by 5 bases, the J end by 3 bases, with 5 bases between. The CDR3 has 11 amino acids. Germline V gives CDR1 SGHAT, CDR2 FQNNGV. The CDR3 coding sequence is TGTGCCAGCAGCGTCAGCTACGAGCAGTACTTC. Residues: CASSVSYEQYF.

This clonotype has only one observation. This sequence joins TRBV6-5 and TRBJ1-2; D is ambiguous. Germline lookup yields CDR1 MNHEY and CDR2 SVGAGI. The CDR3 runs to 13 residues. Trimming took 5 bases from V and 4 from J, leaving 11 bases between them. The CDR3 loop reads CASSRGSGYGYTF. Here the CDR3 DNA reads TGTGCCAGCAGTCGCGGGAGTGGCTATGGCTACACCTTC.